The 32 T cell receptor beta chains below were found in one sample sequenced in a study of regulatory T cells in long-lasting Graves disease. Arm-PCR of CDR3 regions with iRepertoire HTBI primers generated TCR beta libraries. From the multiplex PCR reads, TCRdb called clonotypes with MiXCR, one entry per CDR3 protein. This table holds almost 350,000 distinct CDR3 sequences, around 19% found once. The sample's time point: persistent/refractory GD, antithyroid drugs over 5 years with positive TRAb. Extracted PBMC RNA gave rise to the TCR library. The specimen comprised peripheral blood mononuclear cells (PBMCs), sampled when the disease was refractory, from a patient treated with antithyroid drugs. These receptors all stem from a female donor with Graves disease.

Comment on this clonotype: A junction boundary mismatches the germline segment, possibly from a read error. The CDR3 sequence is CAISGQGAVTAAFF. Here the CDR3 DNA reads TGTGCCATCAGTGGACAGGGGGCAGTGACTGCAGCTTTCTTT. The chain carries TRBV10-3 and TRBJ1-1; TRBD1 agrees at 10 bases. CDR3 length: 14 amino acids. In germline, CDR1 is ENHRY, CDR2 SYGVKD.

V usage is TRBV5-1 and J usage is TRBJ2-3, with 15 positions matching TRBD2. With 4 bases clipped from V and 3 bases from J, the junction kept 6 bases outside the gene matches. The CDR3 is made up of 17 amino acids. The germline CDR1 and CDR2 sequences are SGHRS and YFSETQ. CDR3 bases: TGCGCCAGCAGCCGCGGACTAGCGGGAGGGCGGACAGATACGCAGTATTTT. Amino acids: CASSRGLAGGRTDTQYF.

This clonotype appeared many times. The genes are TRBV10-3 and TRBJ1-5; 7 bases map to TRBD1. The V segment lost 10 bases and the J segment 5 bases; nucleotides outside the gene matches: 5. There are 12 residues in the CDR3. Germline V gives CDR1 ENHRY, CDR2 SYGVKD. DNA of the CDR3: TGTGCCACTCAGGGGGGAGATCAGCCCCAGCATTTT. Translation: CATQGGDQPQHF.

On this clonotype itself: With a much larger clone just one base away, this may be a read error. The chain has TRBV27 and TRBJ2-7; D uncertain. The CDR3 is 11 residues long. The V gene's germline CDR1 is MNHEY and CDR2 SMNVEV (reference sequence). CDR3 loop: CAGSHVYEQYF. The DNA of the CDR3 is TGTGCCGGCAGCCACGTCTACGAGCAGTACTTC.

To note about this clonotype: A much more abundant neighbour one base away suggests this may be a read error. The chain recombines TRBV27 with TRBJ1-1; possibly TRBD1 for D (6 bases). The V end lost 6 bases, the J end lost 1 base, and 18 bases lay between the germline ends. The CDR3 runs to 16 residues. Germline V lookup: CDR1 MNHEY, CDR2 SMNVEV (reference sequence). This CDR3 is CASRNTGHGKNTEAFF. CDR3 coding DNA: TGTGCCAGCAGGAACACAGGGCACGGAAAGAACACTGAAGCTTTCTTT.

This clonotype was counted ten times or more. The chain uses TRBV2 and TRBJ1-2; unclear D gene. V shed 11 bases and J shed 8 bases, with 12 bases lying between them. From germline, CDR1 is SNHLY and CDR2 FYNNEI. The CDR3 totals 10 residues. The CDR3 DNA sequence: TGTGCCTCCAAAAGTGGAGGCTACACCTTC. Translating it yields CASKSGGYTF.

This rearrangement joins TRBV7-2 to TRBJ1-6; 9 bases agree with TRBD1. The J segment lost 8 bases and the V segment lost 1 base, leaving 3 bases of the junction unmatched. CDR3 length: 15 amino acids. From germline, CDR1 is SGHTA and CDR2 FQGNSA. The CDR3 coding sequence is TGTGCCAGCAGCTTAGTTGGGACAGGGTATTCACCCCTCCACTTT. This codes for CASSLVGTGYSPLHF.

CDR3 loop: CAWSHHRSNSPLHF. The CDR3 coding sequence is TGTGCCTGGAGTCATCACAGGTCTAATTCACCCCTCCACTTT. J is TRBJ1-6 and V is TRBV30; a weak D match, TRBD1 (5 bases). V gave up 2 bases and J gave up 6 bases, with 11 bases separating them. The germline V gene encodes CDR1 GTSNPN and CDR2 SVGIG (reference sequence). CDR3 length: 14 residues.

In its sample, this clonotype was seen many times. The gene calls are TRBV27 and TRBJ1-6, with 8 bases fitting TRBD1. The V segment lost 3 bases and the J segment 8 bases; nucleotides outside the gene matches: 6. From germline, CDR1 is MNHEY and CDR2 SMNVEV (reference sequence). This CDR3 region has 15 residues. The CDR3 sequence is CASSFLGQGDSPLHF. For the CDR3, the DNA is TGTGCCAGCAGTTTCCTCGGACAGGGAGATTCACCCCTCCACTTT.

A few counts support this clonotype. Written as DNA, the CDR3 is TGTGCCAGCAGTTTAAACAAGCATCAGCCCCAGCATTTT. Translation gives CASSLNKHQPQHF. The chain recombines TRBV12-3 or TRBV12-4 with TRBJ1-5; no reliable D call. V lost 2 bases to trimming and J lost 5 bases, with 7 bases between them. CDR3 length: 13 amino acids.

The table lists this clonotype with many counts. In DNA, the CDR3 is TGTGCCAGCAGCGCGACAGGGTCTAACTATGGCTACACCTTC. Translating gives CASSATGSNYGYTF. This rearrangement joins TRBV9 to TRBJ1-2; 7 bases align to TRBD1. The CDR3 has 14 amino acids. The germline V gene has CDR1 SGDLS and CDR2 YYNGEE. V dropped 3 bases and J dropped 0; count of bases not matched to a gene: 2.

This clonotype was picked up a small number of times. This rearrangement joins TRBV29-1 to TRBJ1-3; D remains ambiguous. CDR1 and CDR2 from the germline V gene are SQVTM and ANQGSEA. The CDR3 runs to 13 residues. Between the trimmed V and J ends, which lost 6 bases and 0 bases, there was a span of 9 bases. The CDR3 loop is CSVTGSSGNTIYF. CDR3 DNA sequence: TGCAGCGTGACGGGAAGCTCTGGAAACACCATATATTTT.

The chain's CDR3 is CASSSGTYTEAFF. The CDR3 bases are TGTGCCAGTAGTTCGGGAACTTACACTGAAGCTTTCTTT. The chain joins TRBV19 to TRBJ1-1; D not resolved. Germline values: CDR1 LNHDA, CDR2 SQIVND (reference sequence). The CDR3 is made up of 13 amino acids. Trimming removed 5 bases from V and 3 bases from J, with 10 bases in between.

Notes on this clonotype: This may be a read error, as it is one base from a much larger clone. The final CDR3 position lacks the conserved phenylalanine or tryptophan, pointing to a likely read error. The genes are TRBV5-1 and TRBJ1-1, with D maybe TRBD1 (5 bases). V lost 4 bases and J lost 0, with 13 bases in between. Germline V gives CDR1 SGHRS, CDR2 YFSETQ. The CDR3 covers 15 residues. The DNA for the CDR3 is TGCGCCAGCAGCGCGGGACTCGGGTTGAACACTGAAGCTTTCCTT. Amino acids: CASSAGLGLNTEAFL.

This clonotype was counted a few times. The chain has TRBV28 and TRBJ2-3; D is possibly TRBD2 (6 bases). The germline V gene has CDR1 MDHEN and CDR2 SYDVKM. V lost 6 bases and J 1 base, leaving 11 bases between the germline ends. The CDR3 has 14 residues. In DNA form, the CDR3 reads TGTGCCAGCAGATCGGGAGCCCGCACAGATACGCAGTATTTT. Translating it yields CASRSGARTDTQYF.

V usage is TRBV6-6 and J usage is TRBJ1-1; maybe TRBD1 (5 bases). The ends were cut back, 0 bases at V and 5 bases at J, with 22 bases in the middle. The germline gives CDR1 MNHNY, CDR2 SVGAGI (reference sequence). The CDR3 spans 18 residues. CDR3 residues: CASSYSTGRITGGTEAFF. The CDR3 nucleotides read TGTGCCAGCAGTTACTCGACGGGCAGGATTACCGGGGGGACTGAAGCTTTCTTT.

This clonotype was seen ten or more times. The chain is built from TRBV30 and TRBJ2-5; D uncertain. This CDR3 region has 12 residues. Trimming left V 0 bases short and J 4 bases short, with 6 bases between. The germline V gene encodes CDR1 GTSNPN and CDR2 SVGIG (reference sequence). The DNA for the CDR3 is TGTGCCTGGAGTGTACTGGGAGAGACCCAGTACTTC. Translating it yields CAWSVLGETQYF.

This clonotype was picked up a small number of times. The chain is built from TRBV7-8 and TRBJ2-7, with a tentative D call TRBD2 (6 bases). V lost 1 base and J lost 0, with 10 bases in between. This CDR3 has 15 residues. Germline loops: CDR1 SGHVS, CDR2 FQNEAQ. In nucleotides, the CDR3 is TGTGCCAGCAGCTTAGGGGGGGTCGTCTCCTACGAGCAGTACTTC. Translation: CASSLGGVVSYEQYF.

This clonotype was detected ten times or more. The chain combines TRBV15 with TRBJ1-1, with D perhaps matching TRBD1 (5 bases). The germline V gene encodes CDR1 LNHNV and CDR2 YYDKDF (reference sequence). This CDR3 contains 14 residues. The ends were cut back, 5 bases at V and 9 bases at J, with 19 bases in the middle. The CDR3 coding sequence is TGTGCCACCAGCTGGGGGGTTAGGCAGAAAAAAGCTTTCTTT. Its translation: CATSWGVRQKKAFF.

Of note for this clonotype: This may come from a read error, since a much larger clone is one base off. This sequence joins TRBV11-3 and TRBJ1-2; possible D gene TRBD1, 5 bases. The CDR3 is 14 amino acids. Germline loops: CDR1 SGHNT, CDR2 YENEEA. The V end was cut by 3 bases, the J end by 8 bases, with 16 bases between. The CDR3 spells CASSLGTELRGYTF. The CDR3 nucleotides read TGTGCCAGCAGCTTGGGGACGGAGTTGCGGGGCTACACCTTC.

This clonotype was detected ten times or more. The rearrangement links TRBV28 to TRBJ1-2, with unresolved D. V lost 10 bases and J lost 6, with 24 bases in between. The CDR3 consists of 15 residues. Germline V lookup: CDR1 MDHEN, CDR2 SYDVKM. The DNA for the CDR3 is TGTGCCACATCCCATTACCCAGACTCCAAGCATGGCTACACCTTC. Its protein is CATSHYPDSKHGYTF.

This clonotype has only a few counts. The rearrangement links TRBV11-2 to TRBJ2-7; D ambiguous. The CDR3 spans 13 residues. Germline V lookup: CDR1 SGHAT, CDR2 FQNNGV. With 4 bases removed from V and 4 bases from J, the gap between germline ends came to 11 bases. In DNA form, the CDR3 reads TGTGCCAGCAGCTCGACTCCTTCTTACGAGCAGTACTTC. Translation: CASSSTPSYEQYF. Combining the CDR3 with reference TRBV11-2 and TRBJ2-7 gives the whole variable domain EAGVAQSPRYKIIEKRQSVAFWCNPISGHATLYWYQQILGQGPKLLIQFQNNGVVDDSQLPKDRFSAERLKGVDSTLKIQPAKLEDSAVYLCASSSTPSYEQYFGPGTRLTVT.

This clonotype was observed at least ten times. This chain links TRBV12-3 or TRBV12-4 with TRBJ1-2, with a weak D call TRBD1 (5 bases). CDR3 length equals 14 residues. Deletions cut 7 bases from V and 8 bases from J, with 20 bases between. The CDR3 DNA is TGTGCCAGCACCTACGGGCAGGGTAGGGAGGGCTACACCTTC. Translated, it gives CASTYGQGREGYTF.

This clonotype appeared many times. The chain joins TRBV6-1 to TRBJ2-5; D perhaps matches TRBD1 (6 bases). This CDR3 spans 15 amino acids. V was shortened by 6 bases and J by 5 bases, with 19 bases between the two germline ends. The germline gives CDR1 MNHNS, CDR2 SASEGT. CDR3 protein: CASSWGTGNGETQYF. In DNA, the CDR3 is TGTGCCAGCAGCTGGGGAACAGGGAATGGGGAGACCCAGTACTTC.

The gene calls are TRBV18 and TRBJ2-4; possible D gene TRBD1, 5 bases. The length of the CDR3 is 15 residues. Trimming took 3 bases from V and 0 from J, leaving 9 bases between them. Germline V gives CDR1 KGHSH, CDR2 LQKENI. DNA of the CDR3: TGTGCCAGCTCACCTGGGGCTGTAGCCAAAAACATTCAGTACTTC. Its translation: CASSPGAVAKNIQYF.

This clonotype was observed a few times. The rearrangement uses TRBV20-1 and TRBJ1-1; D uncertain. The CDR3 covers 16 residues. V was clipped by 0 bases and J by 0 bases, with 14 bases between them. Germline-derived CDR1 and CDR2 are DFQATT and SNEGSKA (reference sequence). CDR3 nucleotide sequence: TGCAGTGCTAGAGAGGGAGGGAAAGCCATGAACACTGAAGCTTTCTTT. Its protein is CSAREGGKAMNTEAFF.

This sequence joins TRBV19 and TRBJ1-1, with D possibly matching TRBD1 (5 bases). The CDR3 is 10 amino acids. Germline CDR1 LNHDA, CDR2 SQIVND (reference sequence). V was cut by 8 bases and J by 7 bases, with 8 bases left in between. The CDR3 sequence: CASWGGEAFF. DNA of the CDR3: TGTGCCAGTTGGGGCGGTGAAGCTTTCTTT.

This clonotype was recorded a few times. Here the CDR3 reads CASSPGTSGNIQYF. The DNA for the CDR3 is TGTGCCAGCAGCCCGGGGACTAGCGGAAACATTCAGTACTTC. The chain couples TRBV5-4 to TRBJ2-4, with TRBD2 matching 11 bases. The V gene end was trimmed by 4 bases and the J gene end by 6 bases; junction bases not matched to a gene: 3. Germline CDR1 SGHNT, CDR2 YYREEE (reference sequence). The CDR3 runs 14 residues.

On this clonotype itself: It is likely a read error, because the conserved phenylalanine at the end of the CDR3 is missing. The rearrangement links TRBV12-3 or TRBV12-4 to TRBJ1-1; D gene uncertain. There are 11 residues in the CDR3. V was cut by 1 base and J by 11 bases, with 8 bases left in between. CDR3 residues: CASSLGERAFS. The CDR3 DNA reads TGTGCCAGCAGTTTAGGTGAAAGGGCTTTCTCT.

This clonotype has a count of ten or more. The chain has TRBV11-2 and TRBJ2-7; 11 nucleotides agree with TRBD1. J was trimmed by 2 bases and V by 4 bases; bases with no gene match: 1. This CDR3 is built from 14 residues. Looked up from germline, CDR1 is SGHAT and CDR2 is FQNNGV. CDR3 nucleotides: TGTGCCAGCAGCTGGGACAGGGGGACCTACGAGCAGTACTTC. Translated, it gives CASSWDRGTYEQYF. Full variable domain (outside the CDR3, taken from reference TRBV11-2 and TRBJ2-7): EAGVAQSPRYKIIEKRQSVAFWCNPISGHATLYWYQQILGQGPKLLIQFQNNGVVDDSQLPKDRFSAERLKGVDSTLKIQPAKLEDSAVYLCASSWDRGTYEQYFGPGTRLTVT.

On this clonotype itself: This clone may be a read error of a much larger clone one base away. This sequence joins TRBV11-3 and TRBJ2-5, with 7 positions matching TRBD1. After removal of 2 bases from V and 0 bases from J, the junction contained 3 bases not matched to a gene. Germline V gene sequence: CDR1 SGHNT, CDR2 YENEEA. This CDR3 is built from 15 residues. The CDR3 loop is CASSLTTGDQETQYF. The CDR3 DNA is TGTGCCAGCAGCTTAACAACAGGGGACCAAGAGACCCAGTACTTC.

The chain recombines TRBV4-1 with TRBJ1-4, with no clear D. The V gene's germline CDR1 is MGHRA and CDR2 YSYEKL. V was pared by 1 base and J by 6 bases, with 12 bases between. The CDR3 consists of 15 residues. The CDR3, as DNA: TGCGCCAGCAGCCAAGGATGGCGGGGAGATGAAAAACTGTTTTTT. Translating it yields CASSQGWRGDEKLFF.